Described below is a single T cell receptor (beta chain) sequence and its context. These data belong to a study of blood T cell repertoires in COVID-19. Overall study context: Samples representing acute and convalescent COVID-19 were sourced from the United States, Italy and Spain. The cDNA or gDNA used as material had been derived from T cells, B-cell-depleted T cells, or PBMCs.

Germline V gene lookup returns CDR1 SGHVS and CDR2 FNYEAQ. V dropped 4 bases and J dropped 5 bases, with 21 bases sitting between them. The CDR3 contains 17 residues. Original handling: How many nucleated cells were present was estimated from reference gene primer amplification. TCRdb's copy holds only in-frame clones and misses some; the assay was immunoSEQ multiplex PCR. V and J calls and clone size are given by that table; D and trimming were obtained from the DNA. The sample records roughly 220,000 clones, 80% to 85% being singletons. Source material: peripheral blood. The chain couples TRBV7-6 to TRBJ2-1, with a possible D match to TRBD2 (5 bases). The TCR originated in a woman under 40 who had recovered from COVID-19. Here the CDR3 DNA reads TGTGCCAGCAGCTCGGAGGCCGGGTGGAAAGCGAACAATGAGCAGTTCTTC. Its translation: CASSSEAGWKANNEQFF.